The clone carrying this T cell receptor (beta chain) was counted at least ten times. The antigen is unknown. V was pared by 2 bases and J by 1 base, with 10 bases between. Germline loops: CDR1 MNHEY, CDR2 SVGAGI. This CDR3 region has 15 residues. These data come from a study of T cell repertoires in cytomegalovirus infection. Study-wide findings and caveats: Ex vivo, HLA-C-restricted CMV-specific TCR beta clonotypes prevailed over the rest of the response.

MiXCR, run by TCRdb on the reads, gives a single entry per CDR3 protein. The sample contains about a million distinct CDR3 sequences, about 33% of which appear only once. V and J are TRBV6-5 and TRBJ2-3; D unclear. The sample was cultured CD8+ T cells from PBMCs, taken from culture after CMV antigen stimulation. This receptor was obtained from a human donor in good health (CMV status not recorded). Some clones in this sample may be carry-over from other donors' samples. The DNA for the CDR3 is TGTGCCAGCAGTTACGCTAGATGGGGCACAGATACGCAGTATTTT. Translation gives CASSYARWGTDTQYF.